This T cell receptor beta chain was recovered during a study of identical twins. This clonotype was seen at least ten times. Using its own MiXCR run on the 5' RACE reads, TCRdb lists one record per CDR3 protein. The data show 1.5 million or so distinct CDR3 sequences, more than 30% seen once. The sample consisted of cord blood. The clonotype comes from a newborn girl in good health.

This CDR3 reads CASSHGGLAKNIQYF. The CDR3 DNA follows: TGTGCCAGCAGCCACGGGGGGCTAGCCAAAAACATTCAGTACTTC. The chain employs TRBV3-1 and TRBJ2-4; possibly TRBD2 for D (7 bases). Trimming stripped 3 bases from V and 0 bases from J, with 9 bases between. Looked up from germline, CDR1 is LGHDT and CDR2 is YNNKEL (reference sequence). The CDR3 is 15 amino acids. The full variable domain, with the rest looked up from reference TRBV3-1 and TRBJ2-4, is DTAVSQTPKYLVTQMGNDKSIKCEQNLGHDTMYWYKQDSKKFLKIMFSYNNKELIINETVPNRFSPKSPDKAHLNLHINSLELGDSAVYFCASSHGGLAKNIQYFGAGTRLSVL.